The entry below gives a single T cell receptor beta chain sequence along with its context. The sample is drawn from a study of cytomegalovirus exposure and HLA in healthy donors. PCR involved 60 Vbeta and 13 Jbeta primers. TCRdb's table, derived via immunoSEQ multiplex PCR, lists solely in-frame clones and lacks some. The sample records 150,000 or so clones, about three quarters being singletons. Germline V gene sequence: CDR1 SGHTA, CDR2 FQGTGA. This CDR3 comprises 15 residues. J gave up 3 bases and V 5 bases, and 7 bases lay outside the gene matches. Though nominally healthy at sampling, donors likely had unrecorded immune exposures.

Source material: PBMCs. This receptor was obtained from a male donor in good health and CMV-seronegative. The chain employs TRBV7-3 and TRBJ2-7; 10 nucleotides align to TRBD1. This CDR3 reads CASSPGTGAGYEQYF. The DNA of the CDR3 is TGTGCCAGCAGCCCCGGGACAGGGGCGGGCTACGAGCAGTACTTC.